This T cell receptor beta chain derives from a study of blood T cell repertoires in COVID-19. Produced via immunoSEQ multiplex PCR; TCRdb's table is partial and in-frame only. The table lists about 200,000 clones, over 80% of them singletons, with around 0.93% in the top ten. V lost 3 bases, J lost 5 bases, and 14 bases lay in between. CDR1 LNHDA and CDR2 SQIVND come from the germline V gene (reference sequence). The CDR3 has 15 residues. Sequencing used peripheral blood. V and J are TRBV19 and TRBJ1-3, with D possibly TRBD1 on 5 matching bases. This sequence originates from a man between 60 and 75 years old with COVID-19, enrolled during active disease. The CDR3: CASSIVKGRRNTIYF. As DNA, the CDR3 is TGTGCCAGTAGTATCGTGAAGGGGAGGAGAAACACCATATATTTT.